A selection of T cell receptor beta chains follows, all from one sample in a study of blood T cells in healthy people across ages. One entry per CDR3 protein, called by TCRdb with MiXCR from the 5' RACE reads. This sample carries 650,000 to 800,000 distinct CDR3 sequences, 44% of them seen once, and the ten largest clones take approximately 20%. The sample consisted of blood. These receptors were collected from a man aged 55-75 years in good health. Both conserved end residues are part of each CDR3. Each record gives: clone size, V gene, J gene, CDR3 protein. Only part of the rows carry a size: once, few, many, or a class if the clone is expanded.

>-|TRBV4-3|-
CASSQTTDSSYEQYF
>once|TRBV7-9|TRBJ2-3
CASSLRGASGGTDTQYF
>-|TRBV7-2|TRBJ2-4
CASSLDGGTRYF
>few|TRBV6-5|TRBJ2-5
CASTLAGASPETQYF
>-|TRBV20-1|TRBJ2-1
CSAPSWGTSDNEQFF
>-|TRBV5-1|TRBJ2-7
CASSDRDRTAYEQYF
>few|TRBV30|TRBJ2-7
CAWSRDRGYEQYF
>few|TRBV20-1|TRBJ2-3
CSAGTSGVRDTQYF
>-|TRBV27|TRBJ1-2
CASSFLGAGGNYGYTF
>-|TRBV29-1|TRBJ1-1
CSGRQGVSEAFF
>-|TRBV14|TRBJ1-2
CASSEGGFYGYTF
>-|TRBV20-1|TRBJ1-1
CSARIANTEAFF
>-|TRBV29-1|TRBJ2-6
CSVSTGGSGANVLTF
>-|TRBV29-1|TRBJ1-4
CSVPLPGSTNEKLFF
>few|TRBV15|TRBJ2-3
CATSEVAGRPSDTQYF
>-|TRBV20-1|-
CSARDLRQGAYEQYF
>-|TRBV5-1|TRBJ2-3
CASSLAWGTADTQYF
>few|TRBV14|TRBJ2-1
CARSHVAGGLNEQFF
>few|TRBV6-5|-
CASSYAWTGSREQYF
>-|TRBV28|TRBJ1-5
CASSEQGRKQPQHF
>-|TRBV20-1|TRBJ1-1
CSADDNTEAFF
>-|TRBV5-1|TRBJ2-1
CASSLSPAGSEGEQFF
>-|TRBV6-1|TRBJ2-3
CASSEQERDTQYF